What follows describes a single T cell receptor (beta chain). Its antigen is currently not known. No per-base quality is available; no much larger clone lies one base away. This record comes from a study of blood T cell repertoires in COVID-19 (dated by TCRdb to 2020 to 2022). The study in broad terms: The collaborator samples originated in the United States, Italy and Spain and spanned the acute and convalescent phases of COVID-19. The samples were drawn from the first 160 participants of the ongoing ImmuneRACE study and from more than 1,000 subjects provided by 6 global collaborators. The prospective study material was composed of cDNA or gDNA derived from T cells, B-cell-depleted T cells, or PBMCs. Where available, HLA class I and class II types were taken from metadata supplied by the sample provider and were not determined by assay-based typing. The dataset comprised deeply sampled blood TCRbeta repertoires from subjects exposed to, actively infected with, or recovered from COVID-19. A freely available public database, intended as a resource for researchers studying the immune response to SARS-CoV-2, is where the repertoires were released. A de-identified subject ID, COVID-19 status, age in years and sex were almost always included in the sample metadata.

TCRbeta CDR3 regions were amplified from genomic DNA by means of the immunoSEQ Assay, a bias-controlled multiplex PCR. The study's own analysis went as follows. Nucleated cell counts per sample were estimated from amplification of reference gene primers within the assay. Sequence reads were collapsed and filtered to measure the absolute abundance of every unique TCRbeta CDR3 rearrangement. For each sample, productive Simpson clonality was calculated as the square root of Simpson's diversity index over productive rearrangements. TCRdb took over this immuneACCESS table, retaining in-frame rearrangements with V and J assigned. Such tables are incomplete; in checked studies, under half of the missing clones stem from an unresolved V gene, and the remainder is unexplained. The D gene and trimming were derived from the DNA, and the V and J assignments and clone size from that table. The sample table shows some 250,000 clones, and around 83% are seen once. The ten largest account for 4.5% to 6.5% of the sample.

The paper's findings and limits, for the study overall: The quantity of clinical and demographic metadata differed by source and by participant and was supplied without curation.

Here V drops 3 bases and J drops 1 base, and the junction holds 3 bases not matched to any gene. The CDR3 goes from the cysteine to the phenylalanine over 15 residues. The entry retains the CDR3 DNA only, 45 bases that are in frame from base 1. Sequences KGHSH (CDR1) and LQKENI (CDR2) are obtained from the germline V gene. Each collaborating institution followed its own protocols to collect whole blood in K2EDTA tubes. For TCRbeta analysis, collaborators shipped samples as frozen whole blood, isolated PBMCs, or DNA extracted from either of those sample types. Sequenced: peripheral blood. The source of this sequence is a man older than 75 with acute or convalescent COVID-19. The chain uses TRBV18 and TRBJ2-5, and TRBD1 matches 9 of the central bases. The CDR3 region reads CASSPGQGFQETQYF. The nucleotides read TGTGCCAGCTCACCGGGACAGGGTTTCCAAGAGACCCAGTACTTC.